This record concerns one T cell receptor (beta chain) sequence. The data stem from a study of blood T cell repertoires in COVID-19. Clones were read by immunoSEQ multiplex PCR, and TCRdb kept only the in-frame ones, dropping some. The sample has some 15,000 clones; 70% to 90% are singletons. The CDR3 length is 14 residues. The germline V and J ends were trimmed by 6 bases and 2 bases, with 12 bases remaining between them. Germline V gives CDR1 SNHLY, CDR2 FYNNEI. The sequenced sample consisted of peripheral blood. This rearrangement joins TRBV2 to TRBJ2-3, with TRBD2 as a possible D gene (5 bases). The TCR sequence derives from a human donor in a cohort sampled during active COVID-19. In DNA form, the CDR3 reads TGTGCCAGCAGGAGGCTAGCAGACACAGATACGCAGTATTTT. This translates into CASRRLADTDTQYF.